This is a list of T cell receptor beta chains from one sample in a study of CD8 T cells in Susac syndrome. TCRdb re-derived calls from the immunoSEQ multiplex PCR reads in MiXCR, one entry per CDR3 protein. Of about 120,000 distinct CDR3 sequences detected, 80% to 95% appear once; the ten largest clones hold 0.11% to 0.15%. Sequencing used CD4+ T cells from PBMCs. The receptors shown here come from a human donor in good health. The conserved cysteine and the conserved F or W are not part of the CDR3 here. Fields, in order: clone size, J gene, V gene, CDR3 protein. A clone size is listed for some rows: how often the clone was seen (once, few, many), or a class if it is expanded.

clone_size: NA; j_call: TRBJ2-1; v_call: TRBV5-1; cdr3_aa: ASSLTSGGNGQF
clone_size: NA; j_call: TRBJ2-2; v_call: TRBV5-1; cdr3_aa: ASSLGLGRIRLNTGELF
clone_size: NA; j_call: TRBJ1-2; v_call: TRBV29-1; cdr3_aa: SVREDGNYGYT
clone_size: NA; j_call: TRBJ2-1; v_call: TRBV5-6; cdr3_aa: ASSLGRRWGGRDEQF
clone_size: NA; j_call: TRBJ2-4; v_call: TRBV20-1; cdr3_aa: SAAPSEGVTSDIQY
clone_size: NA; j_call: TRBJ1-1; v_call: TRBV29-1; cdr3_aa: SVEGGDTEAF
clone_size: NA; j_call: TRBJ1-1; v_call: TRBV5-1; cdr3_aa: ASSFEGMSTEAF
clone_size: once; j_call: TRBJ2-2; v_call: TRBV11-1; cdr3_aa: ASSLGITAGLSTGELF
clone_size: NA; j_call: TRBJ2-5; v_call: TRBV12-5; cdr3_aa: ASGLGGTQY
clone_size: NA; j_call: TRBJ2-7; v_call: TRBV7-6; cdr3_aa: ASSNRQGAYEQY
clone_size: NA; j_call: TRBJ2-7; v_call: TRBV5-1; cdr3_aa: ASSKGQPPYEQY
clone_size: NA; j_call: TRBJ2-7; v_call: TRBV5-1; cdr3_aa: ASSLNPGYEQY
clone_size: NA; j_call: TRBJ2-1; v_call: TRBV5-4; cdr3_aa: ASSLGTSGRYNEQF
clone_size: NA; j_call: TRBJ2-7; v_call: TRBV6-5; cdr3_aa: ASSTDRASIKSQY
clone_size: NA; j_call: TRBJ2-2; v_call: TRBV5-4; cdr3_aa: ASSYPGTVTGELF
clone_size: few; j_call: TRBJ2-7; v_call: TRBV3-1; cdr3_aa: ASSQDRFPSYEQY
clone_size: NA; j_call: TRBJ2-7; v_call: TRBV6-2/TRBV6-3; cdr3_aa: ASTGTPYEQY
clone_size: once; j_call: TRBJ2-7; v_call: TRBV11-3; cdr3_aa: ASSLVGQGCEQY
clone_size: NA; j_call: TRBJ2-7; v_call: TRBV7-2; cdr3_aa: ASSTSSRFYEQY
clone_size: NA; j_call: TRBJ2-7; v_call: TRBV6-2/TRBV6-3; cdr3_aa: ASSYSPQGGFYEQY
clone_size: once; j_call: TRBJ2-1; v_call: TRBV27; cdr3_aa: ASSFYGTVYNEQF
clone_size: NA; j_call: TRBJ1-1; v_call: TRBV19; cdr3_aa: ASSALNTEAF
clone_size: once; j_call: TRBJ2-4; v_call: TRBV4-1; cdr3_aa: ASSQESIGPKNIQY
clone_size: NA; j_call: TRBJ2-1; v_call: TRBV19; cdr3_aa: ASSIPGDYNEQF
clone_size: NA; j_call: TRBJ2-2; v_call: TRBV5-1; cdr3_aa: ASSLEGVTGELF
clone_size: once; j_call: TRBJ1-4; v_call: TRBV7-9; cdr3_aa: ASRRGGGSSEKLF
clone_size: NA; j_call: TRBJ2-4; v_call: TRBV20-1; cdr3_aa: SARDSSGRGDIQY
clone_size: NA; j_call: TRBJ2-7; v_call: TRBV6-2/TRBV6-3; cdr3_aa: ASSYSRSEQY
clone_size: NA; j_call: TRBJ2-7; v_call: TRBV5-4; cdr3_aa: ASSLGLAGAPTEQY
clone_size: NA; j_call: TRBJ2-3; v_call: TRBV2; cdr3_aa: ASMEGWSTDTQY
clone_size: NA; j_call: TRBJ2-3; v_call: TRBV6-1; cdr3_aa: ASSTGLAGATDTQY
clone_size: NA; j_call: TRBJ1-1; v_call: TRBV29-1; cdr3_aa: SATSQGLTEAF
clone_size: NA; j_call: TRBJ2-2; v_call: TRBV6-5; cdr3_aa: ASSYIRGDTGELF
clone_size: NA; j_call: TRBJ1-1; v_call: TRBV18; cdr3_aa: ASSPVGGGWEAF
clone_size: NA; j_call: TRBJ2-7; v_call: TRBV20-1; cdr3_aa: SARDLGQGKYEQY
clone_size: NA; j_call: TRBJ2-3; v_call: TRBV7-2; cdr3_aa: ASSFRQPTDTQY
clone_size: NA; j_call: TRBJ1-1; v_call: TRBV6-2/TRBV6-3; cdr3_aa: ASTLFGLGTEAF
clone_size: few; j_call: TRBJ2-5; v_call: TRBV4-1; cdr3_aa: ASSQVPGLQETQY
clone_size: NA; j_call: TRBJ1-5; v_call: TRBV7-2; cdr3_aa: ASSPIQGYQPQH
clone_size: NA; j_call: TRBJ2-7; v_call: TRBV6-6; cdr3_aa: ASRIKDEQY
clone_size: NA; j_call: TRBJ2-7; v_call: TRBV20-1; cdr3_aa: SAVFPGHEQY
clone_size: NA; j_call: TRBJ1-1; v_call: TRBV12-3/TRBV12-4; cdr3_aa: ASALGGQFAEAF
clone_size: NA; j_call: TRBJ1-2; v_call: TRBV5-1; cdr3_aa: ASSLFYRQFPKGSYGYT
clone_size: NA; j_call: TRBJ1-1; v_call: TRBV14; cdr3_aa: ASSLSGGAEAF
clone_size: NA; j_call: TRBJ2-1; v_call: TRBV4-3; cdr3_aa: ASSQEGPGLAPNEQF
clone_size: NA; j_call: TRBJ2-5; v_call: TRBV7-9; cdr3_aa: ASSPPTSGVKEVQY
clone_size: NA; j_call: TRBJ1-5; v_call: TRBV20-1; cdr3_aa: SAMTGRVNQPQH
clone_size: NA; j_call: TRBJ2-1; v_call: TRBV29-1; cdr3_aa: SVEDRPRDRRSYNEQF
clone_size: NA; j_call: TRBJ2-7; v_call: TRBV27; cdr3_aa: ASSFPTGPSSYEQY
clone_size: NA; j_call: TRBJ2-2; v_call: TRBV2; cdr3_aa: ASSGTQRGTGELF
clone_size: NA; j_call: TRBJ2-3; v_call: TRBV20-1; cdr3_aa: SASDGAGGPSDTQY
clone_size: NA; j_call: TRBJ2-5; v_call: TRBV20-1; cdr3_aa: SARGDSLQETQY